This is a list of T cell receptor beta chains from one sample in a study of blood T cell repertoires in COVID-19. Libraries were prepared by immunoSEQ multiplex PCR; TCRdb keeps only in-frame clonotypes and omits some of them. The table shows fewer than 450,000 clones, with 88% occurring only once. Sequenced sample: PBMCs or T cells enriched from blood (not recorded which). These receptors originate from a woman in her thirties or forties with acute COVID-19. CDR3s include the opening cysteine and the closing phenylalanine or tryptophan. D genes are given only for firm matches. The listing skips clone size in some rows; elsewhere it reads once, few, many or a size class.

CDR3 protein	CDR3 DNA	V gene	D gene	clone size	J gene
CASSLALLRDRSYEQYF	TGTGCCAGCAGCTTAGCGCTTCTCCGGGACAGATCCTACGAGCAGTACTTC	TRBV7-2	TRBD1	.	TRBJ2-7
CAHTRAGEDYGYTF	TGTGCCCATACTAGGGCGGGGGAGGACTATGGCTACACCTTC	TRBV21-1	.	few	TRBJ1-2
CATRTSGVGNEQFF	TGTGCCACCCGTACTAGCGGGGTCGGGAATGAGCAGTTCTTC	TRBV2	TRBD2	.	TRBJ2-1
CASSLGYGTGTMYEQYF	TGTGCCAGCAGCTTGGGCTACGGGACAGGTACGATGTACGAGCAGTACTTC	TRBV5-8	TRBD1	.	TRBJ2-7
CASSVNRNQPQHF	TGTGCCAGCAGTGTGAACAGGAATCAGCCCCAGCATTTT	TRBV2	.	.	TRBJ1-5
CASTLAATNEKLFF	TGTGCCAGTACCCTGGCTGCAACTAATGAAAAACTGTTTTTT	TRBV19	.	.	TRBJ1-4
CASSERAGNNEQFF	TGTGCCAGCAGTGAGAGGGCCGGAAACAATGAGCAGTTCTTC	TRBV2	.	.	TRBJ2-1
CAWRTRDRGTEAFF	TGTGCCTGGAGGACCCGGGACAGGGGCACTGAAGCTTTCTTT	TRBV30	TRBD1	once	TRBJ1-1
CAWSVYGGRSAEAFF	TGTGCCTGGAGTGTTTACGGGGGGCGCAGCGCTGAAGCTTTCTTT	TRBV30	.	.	TRBJ1-1
CASSTILYSGNTIYF	TGTGCCAGTAGTACAATACTGTACTCTGGAAACACCATATATTTT	TRBV19	.	once	TRBJ1-3
CASSEQGTGNTIYF	TGTGCCAGCAGTGAACAGGGAACTGGAAACACCATATATTTT	TRBV2	.	.	TRBJ1-3
CASSLGTGESYNEQFF	TGCGCCAGCAGCCTCGGGACAGGGGAGTCCTACAATGAGCAGTTCTTC	TRBV4-1	TRBD1	.	TRBJ2-1
CAWSFGRTYNEQFF	TGTGCCTGGAGTTTTGGGAGAACCTACAATGAGCAGTTCTTC	TRBV30	.	.	TRBJ2-1
CSVATGLGTEAFF	TGCAGCGTTGCGACAGGGTTGGGAACTGAAGCTTTCTTT	TRBV29-1	TRBD1	once	TRBJ1-1
CASSLAKGQGGRAYGYTF	TGTGCCAGCAGCTTAGCAAAGGGACAGGGAGGAAGGGCCTATGGCTACACCTTC	TRBV7-9	TRBD1	.	TRBJ1-2
CASSPRQQETQYF	TGTGCCAGCAGCCCTAGACAGCAAGAGACCCAGTACTTC	TRBV4-2	.	.	TRBJ2-5
CASRINTGFPNQPQHF	TGTGCCAGTAGAATTAATACAGGTTTCCCGAATCAGCCCCAGCATTTT	TRBV19	.	.	TRBJ1-5
CSVGKGGTYGYTF	TGCAGCGTTGGCAAAGGGGGCACCTATGGCTACACCTTC	TRBV29-1	TRBD1	.	TRBJ1-2
CASSQVGLAGGPLSYEQYF	TGTGCCAGCAGTCAAGTCGGACTAGCGGGGGGTCCCCTATCCTACGAGCAGTACTTC	TRBV7-2	TRBD2	.	TRBJ2-7
CASSFRSYPGQRNNEQFF	TGCGCCAGCAGCTTCCGGTCCTACCCGGGACAGCGGAACAATGAGCAGTTCTTC	TRBV5-1	TRBD1	.	TRBJ2-1
CSVDRELLDGYTF	TGCAGCGTTGATCGAGAGCTTCTCGATGGCTACACCTTC	TRBV29-1	.	.	TRBJ1-2
CASSRGSGYGYTF	TGTGCCAGCAGTCGGGGGTCGGGCTATGGCTACACCTTC	TRBV12-3/TRBV12-4	.	.	TRBJ1-2
CASSFRDRATDTQYF	TGTGCCAGCAGCTTCCGGGACAGGGCGACAGATACGCAGTATTTT	TRBV11-2	TRBD1	many	TRBJ2-3
CASSPSLTGGEETQYF	TGTGCCAGCAGTCCATCGCTTACAGGGGGCGAAGAGACCCAGTACTTC	TRBV5-4	TRBD1	.	TRBJ2-5
CASSQGHDYGYTF	TGTGCCAGCAGCCAGGGACACGACTATGGCTACACCTTC	TRBV7-9	.	.	TRBJ1-2
CASSHLQRENYGYTF	TGCGCCAGCAGCCACCTTCAGAGGGAGAACTATGGCTACACCTTC	TRBV4-1	.	.	TRBJ1-2
CASSLEFLAGSEQFF	TGTGCCAGCAGCTTAGAGTTTCTAGCGGGGAGTGAGCAGTTCTTC	TRBV11-2	TRBD2	.	TRBJ2-1
CASSGQHYGYTF	TGTGCCAGCAGCGGACAGCACTATGGCTACACCTTC	TRBV6-5	.	.	TRBJ1-2
CASSLALKSTDTQYF	TGTGCCAGCAGCTTAGCCTTAAAATCCACAGATACGCAGTATTTT	TRBV7-6	.	.	TRBJ2-3
CASSQEGGSHYGYTF	TGCGCCAGCAGCCAAGAGGGGGGGTCACACTATGGCTACACCTTC	TRBV4-1	.	.	TRBJ1-2
CASSLAVDRGPGNTIYF	TGCGCCAGCAGCTTGGCCGTAGACAGGGGGCCTGGAAACACCATATATTTT	TRBV5-1	TRBD1	.	TRBJ1-3
CASSRQNDQPQHF	TGTGCCAGTAGTCGACAAAACGATCAGCCCCAGCATTTT	TRBV19	.	.	TRBJ1-5
CATSDRTREWEQYF	TGTGCCACCAGTGACCGGACACGGGAGTGGGAGCAGTACTTC	TRBV24-1	.	.	TRBJ2-7
CASSQDLAGGREQFF	TGTGCCAGCAGCCAAGATCTAGCGGGGGGGCGTGAGCAGTTCTTC	TRBV3-1/TRBV3-2	TRBD2	.	TRBJ2-1
CASSIRQGHNSPLHF	TGTGCCAGCAGCATCCGACAGGGGCATAATTCACCCCTCCACTTT	TRBV7-9	TRBD1	.	TRBJ1-6
CASKGADTQYF	TGTGCCAGCAAAGGAGCAGATACGCAGTATTTT	TRBV27	.	.	TRBJ2-3
CASSLSMDTEAFF	TGTGCCAGCAGCTTATCTATGGACACTGAAGCTTTCTTT	TRBV13	.	.	TRBJ1-1
CASSPETASGGLDEQFF	TGTGCCAGCAGTCCCGAAACCGCTAGCGGGGGGCTAGATGAGCAGTTCTTC	TRBV27	TRBD2	.	TRBJ2-1
CASSQWRTGNYGYTF	TGCGCCAGCAGCCAATGGAGGACGGGGAACTATGGCTACACCTTC	TRBV4-1	.	.	TRBJ1-2
CAISNRQNLGTEAFF	TGTGCCATCAGTAACCGACAGAACCTAGGCACTGAAGCTTTCTTT	TRBV10-3	.	once	TRBJ1-1
CASSFAGNRGYGYTF	TGTGCCAGCAGTTTTGCGGGGAATCGGGGGTATGGCTACACCTTC	TRBV27	.	.	TRBJ1-2
CASSDRAGGYTF	TGTGCCAGCAGCGACAGGGCCGGGGGCTACACCTTC	TRBV6-5	TRBD1	.	TRBJ1-2
CAWSRGAGPSYEQYF	TGTGCCTGGAGCCGGGGAGCGGGGCCCTCCTACGAGCAGTACTTC	TRBV30	TRBD2	.	TRBJ2-7
CASSRDWGNIQYF	TGTGCCAGTAGTAGGGACTGGGGAAACATTCAGTACTTC	TRBV19	.	.	TRBJ2-4
CASSSRDYLHNEQFF	TGTGCCAGCAGTTCCCGGGACTACCTACACAATGAGCAGTTCTTC	TRBV27	TRBD2	.	TRBJ2-1
CASSLAGTPIGNTEAFF	TGCGCCAGCAGCTTGGCCGGGACACCCATCGGGAACACTGAAGCTTTCTTT	TRBV5-1	.	.	TRBJ1-1
CSVVVRAGGELFF	TGCAGCGTTGTGGTCAGGGCTGGCGGGGAGCTGTTTTTT	TRBV29-1	.	.	TRBJ2-2
CASSKGDSASNEKLFF	TGTGCCAGTAGTAAAGGGGACAGCGCCTCTAATGAAAAACTGTTTTTT	TRBV19	TRBD1	.	TRBJ1-4
CASSFLGGDTQYF	TGTGCCAGCAGCTTCCTAGGAGGGGATACGCAGTATTTT	TRBV5-4	.	.	TRBJ2-3